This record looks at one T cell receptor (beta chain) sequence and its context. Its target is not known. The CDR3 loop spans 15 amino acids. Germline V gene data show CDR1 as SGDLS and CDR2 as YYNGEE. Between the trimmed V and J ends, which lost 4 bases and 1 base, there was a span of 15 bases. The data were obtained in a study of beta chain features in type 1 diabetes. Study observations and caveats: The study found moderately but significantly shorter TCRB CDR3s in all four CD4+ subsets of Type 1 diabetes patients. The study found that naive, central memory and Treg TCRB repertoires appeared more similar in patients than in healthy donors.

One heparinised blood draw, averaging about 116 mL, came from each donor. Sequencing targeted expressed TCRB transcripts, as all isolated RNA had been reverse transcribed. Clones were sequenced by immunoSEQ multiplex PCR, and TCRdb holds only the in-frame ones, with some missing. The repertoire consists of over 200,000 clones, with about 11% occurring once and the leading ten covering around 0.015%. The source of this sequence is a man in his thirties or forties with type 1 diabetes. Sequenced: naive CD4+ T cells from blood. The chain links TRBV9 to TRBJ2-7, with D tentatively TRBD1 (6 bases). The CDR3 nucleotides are TGTGCCAGCAGCCCAGGACCGGGACAATCCTACGAGCAGTACTTC. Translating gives CASSPGPGQSYEQYF.